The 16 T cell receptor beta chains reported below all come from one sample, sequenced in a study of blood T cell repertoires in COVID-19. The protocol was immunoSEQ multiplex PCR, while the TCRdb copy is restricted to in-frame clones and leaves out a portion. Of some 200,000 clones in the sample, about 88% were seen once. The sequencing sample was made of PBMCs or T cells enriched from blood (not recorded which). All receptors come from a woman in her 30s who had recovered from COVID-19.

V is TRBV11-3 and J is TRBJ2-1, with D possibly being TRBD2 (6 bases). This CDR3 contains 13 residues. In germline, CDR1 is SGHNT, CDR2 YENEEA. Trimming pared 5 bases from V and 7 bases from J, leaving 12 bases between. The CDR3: CASSARGTNEQFF. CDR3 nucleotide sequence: TGTGCCAGCAGCGCCCGGGGGACGAATGAGCAGTTCTTC. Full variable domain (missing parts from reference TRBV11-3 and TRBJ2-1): EAGVVQSPRYKIIEKKQPVAFWCNPISGHNTLYWYLQNLGQGPELLIRYENEEAVDDSQLPKDRFSAERLKGVDSTLKIQPAELGDSAVYLCASSARGTNEQFFGPGTRLTVL.

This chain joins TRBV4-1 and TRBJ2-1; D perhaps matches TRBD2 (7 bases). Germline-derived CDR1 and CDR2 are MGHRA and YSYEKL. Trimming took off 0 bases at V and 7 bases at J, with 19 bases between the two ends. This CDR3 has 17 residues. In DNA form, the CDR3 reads TGCGCCAGCAGCCAAGAGGGGGAGGGGGGCCTAGGTAATGAGCAGTTCTTC. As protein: CASSQEGEGGLGNEQFF.

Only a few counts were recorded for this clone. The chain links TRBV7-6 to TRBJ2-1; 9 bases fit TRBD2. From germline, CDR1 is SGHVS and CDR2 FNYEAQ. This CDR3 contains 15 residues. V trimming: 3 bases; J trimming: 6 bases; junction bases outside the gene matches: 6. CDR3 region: CASSFQAGGGNEQFF. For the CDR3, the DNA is TGTGCCAGCAGCTTCCAGGCGGGGGGGGGCAATGAGCAGTTCTTC.

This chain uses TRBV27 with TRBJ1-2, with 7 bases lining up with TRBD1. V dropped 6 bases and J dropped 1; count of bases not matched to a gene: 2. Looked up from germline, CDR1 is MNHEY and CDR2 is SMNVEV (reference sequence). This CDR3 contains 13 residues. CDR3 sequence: CASRRDSNYGYTF. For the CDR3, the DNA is TGTGCCAGCAGGCGGGACAGTAACTATGGCTACACCTTC.

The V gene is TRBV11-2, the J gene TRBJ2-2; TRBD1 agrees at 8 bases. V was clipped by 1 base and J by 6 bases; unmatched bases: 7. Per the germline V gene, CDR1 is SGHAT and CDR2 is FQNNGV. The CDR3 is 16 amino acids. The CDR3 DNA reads TGTGCCAGCAGCTTAGGGACAGGGACTGGAGCCGGGGAGCTGTTTTTT. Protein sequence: CASSLGTGTGAGELFF.

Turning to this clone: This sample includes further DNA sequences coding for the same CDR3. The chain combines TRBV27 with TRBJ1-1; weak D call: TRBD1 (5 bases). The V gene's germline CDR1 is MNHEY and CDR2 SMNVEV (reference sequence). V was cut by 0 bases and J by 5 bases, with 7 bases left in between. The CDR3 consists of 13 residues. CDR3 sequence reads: CASSLSGATEAFF. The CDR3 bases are TGTGCCAGCAGTTTATCTGGGGCTACTGAAGCTTTCTTT.

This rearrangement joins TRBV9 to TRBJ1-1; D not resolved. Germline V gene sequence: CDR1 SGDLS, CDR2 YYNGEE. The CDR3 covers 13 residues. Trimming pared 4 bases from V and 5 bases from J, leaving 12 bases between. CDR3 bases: TGTGCCAGCAGCCCCCCCTCACATACTGAAGCTTTCTTT. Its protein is CASSPPSHTEAFF.

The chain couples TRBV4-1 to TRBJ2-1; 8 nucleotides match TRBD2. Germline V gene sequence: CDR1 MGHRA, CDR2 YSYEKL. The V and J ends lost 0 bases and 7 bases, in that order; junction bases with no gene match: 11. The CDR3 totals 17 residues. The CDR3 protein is CASSQDVVQRGRNEQFF. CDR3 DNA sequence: TGCGCCAGCAGCCAAGATGTCGTCCAGCGGGGGAGAAATGAGCAGTTCTTC.

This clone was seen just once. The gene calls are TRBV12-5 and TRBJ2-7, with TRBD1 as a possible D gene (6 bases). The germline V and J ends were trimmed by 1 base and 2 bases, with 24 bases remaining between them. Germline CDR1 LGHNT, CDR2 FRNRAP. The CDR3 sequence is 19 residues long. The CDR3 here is CASGLATHIGTRQTYEQYF. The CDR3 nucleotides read TGTGCTAGTGGTTTGGCAACCCACATCGGGACAAGGCAGACCTACGAGCAGTACTTC. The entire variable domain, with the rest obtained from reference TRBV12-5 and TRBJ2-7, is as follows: DARVTQTPRHKVTEMGQEVTMRCQPILGHNTVFWYRQTMMQGLELLAYFRNRAPLDDSGMPKDRFSAEMPDATLATLKIQPSEPRDSAVYFCASGLATHIGTRQTYEQYFGPGTRLTVT.

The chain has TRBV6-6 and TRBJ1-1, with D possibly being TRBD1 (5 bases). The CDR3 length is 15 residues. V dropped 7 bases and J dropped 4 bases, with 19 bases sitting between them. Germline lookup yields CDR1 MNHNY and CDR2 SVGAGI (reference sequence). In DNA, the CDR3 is TGTGCCAGCACCCAGAAGGGGTTTTTGCCCACTGAAGCTTTCTTT. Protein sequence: CASTQKGFLPTEAFF.

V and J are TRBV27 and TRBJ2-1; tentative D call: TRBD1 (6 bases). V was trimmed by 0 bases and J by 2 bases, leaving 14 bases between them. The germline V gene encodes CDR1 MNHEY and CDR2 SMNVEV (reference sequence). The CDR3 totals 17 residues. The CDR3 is CASSLSEGDGPYNEQFF. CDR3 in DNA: TGTGCCAGCAGTTTATCCGAGGGGGACGGACCCTACAATGAGCAGTTCTTC.

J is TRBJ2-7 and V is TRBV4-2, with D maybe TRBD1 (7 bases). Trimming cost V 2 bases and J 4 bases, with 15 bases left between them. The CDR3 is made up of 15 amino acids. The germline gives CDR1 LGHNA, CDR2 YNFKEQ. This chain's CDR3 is CASSQLTGRSYEQYF. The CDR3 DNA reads TGTGCCAGCAGCCAATTGACAGGGAGGAGTTACGAGCAGTACTTC.

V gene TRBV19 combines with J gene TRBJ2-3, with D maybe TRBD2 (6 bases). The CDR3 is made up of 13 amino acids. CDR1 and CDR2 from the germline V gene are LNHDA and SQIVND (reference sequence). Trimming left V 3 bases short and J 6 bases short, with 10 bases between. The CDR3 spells CASSMASADTQYF. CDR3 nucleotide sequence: TGTGCCAGTAGTATGGCTAGCGCGGATACGCAGTATTTT.

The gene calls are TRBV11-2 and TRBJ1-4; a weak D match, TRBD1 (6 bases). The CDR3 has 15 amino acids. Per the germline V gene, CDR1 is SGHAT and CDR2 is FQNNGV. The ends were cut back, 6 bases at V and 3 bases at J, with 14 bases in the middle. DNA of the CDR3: TGTGCCAGCAGACGAGGGGACAACTCTAATGAAAAACTGTTTTTT. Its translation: CASRRGDNSNEKLFF.

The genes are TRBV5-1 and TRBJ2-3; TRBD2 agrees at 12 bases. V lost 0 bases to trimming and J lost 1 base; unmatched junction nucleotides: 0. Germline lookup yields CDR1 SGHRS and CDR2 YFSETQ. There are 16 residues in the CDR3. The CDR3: CASSLASGGGTDTQYF. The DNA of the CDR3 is TGCGCCAGCAGCTTGGCTAGCGGGGGGGGCACAGATACGCAGTATTTT.

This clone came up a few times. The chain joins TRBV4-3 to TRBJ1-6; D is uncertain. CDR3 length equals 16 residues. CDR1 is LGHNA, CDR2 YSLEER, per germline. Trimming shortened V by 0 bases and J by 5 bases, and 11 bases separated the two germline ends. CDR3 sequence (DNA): TGCGCCAGCAGCCAAGATAACAGCATACATAATTCACCCCTCCACTTT. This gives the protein CASSQDNSIHNSPLHF.